The T cell receptor beta chain under discussion was sequenced for a study of regulatory T cells in long-lasting Graves disease. Time point meaning: newly diagnosed GD, antithyroid drugs for less than 3 months. PBMC RNA served as the TCR library source. The V segment lost 0 bases and the J segment 5 bases; nucleotides outside the gene matches: 7. CDR1 is DFQATT, CDR2 SNEGSKA, per germline (reference sequence). The CDR3 consists of 17 residues. The TCR beta library used iRepertoire HTBI primers with Arm-PCR amplification of CDR3. TCRdb reanalysed the multiplex PCR reads using MiXCR and keeps one entry per CDR3 protein. The table shows 450,000 to 600,000 distinct CDR3 sequences, with 15% to 20% occurring only once. This clonotype was found many times. The antigen is not known. Study-level results: With a small sample size, accuracy may have been reduced. Persistent Graves' patients showed reduced TCR diversity versus newly diagnosed patients.

This same sample was also part of a study on T cells in Graves' hyperthyroidism and ophthalmopathy.

V gene TRBV20-1 combines with J gene TRBJ2-3; 14 bases are a match to TRBD2. The receptor comes from a man aged 35 to 55 with Graves disease. The material sequenced was peripheral blood mononuclear cells (PBMCs), taken at new diagnosis, from a patient treated with antithyroid drugs. CDR3 bases: TGCAGTGCTAGAGACCCGACTAGCGGGAGGGCTCAAGATACGCAGTATTTT. It yields the protein CSARDPTSGRAQDTQYF.